Listed here is a single T cell receptor (beta chain). TCRdb's table, derived via immunoSEQ multiplex PCR, lists solely in-frame clones and lacks some. The data show 200,000 to 250,000 clones, around 91% seen once. The data were taken from a study of blood T cell repertoires in COVID-19. Study in general: COVID-19 samples from acute and convalescent phases originated in the United States, Italy and Spain.

The V and J ends lost 5 bases and 0 bases, in that order; junction bases with no gene match: 7. CDR1 is SGHTA and CDR2 is FQGNSA in the germline V gene. The CDR3 is 18 amino acids. The chain couples TRBV7-2 to TRBJ2-1; 13 nucleotides match TRBD2. The source is a woman between 35 and 50 years old with acute or convalescent COVID-19. Sequencing was performed on peripheral blood. The CDR3 sequence is CASSTWTSGGPSYNEQFF. Written as DNA, the CDR3 is TGTGCCAGCAGCACCTGGACTAGCGGGGGACCCTCCTACAATGAGCAGTTCTTC.